The TCR beta chain under discussion was sequenced for a study of control samples from healthy donors and cancer patients. The CDR3 is 14 amino acids. CDR1 SGDLS and CDR2 YYNGEE come from the germline V gene. J lost 13 bases, V lost 6 bases, and 12 bases had no gene match. Data came from immunoSEQ multiplex PCR; TCRdb stores just in-frame clones and leaves some out. The sample yields roughly 80,000 clones, just under 90% seen once. The receptor's source is a man aged 50-60 years in good health. The chain carries TRBV9 and TRBJ2-2; TRBD2 matches 10 bases. Specimen: blood. CDR3 coding DNA: TGTGCCAGCAATCCTAGCGGGGGACCTTCTCCGCTGTTTTTT. This encodes CASNPSGGPSPLFF. The full variable domain, with the rest looked up from reference TRBV9 and TRBJ2-2, is DSGVTQTPKHLITATGQRVTLRCSPRSGDLSVYWYQQSLDQGLQFLIQYYNGEERAKGNILERFSAQQFPDLHSELNLSSLELGDSALYFCASNPSGGPSPLFFGEGSRLTVL.